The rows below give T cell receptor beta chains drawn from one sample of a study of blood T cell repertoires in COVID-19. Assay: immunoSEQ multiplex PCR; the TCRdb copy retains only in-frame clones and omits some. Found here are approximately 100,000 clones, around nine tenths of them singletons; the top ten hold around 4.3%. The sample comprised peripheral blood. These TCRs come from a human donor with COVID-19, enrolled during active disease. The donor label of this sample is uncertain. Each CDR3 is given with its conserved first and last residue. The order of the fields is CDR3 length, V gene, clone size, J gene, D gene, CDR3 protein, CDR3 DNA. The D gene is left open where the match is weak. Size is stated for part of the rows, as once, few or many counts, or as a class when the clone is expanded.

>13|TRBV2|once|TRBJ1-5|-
CASSEDSHQPQHF
TGTGCCAGCAGTGAAGACAGCCATCAGCCCCAGCATTTT
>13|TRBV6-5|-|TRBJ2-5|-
CASSRAREETQYF
TGTGCCAGCAGTAGGGCCAGGGAAGAGACCCAGTACTTC
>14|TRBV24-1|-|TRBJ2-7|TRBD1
CATSDRGQGSEQYF
TGTGCCACCAGTGACCGGGGACAGGGGAGCGAGCAGTACTTC
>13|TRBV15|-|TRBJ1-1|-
CATSRSMNTEAFF
TGTGCCACCAGCCGCAGTATGAACACTGAAGCTTTCTTT
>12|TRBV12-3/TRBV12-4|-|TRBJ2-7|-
CASRGGAYEQYF
TGTGCCAGCAGGGGGGGAGCCTACGAGCAGTACTTC
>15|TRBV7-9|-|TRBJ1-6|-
CASSSPRLYNSPLHF
TGTGCCAGCAGCTCGCCCCGACTTTATAATTCACCCCTCCACTTT
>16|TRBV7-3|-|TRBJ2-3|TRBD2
CASSSLAGGNTDTQYF
TGTGCCAGCAGCTCTCTAGCGGGAGGAAACACAGATACGCAGTATTTT
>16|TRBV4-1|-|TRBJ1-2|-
CASSQVIYTSNYGYTF
TGCGCCAGCAGCCAAGTAATTTACACATCTAACTATGGCTACACCTTC
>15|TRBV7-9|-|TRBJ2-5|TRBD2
CASSPGTSTQETQYF
TGTGCCAGCAGTCCCGGGACTAGCACACAAGAGACCCAGTACTTC
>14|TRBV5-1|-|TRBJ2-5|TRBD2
CASSQASGQETQYF
TGCGCCAGCAGCCAGGCTAGCGGTCAAGAGACCCAGTACTTC
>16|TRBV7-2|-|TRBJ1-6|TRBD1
CASSGTGGSYNSPLHF
TGTGCCAGCAGCGGGACAGGGGGCTCCTATAATTCACCCCTCCACTTT
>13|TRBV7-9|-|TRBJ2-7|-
CASSLVGGFEQYF
TGTGCCAGCAGCTTAGTTGGCGGGTTCGAGCAGTACTTC
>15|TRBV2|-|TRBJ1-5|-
CASSEAGGIVQPQHF
TGTGCCAGCAGTGAAGCCGGGGGGATAGTTCAGCCCCAGCATTTT
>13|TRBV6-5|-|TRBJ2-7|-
CASSYKGSLFEYF
TGTGCCAGCAGTTACAAGGGGTCCTTATTTGAGTACTTC
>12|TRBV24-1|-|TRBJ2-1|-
CATSDPEDEQFF
TGTGCCACCAGTGATCCGGAGGATGAGCAGTTCTTC
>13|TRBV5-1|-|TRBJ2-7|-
CASSWRESYEQYF
TGCGCCAGCAGCTGGCGGGAATCCTACGAGCAGTACTTC
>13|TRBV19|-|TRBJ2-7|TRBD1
CASSRDRGYEQYF
TGTGCCAGTAGCCGGGACAGGGGCTACGAGCAGTACTTC
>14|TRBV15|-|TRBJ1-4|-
CATSRDQTEQKLFF
TGTGCCACCAGCAGAGATCAGACAGAACAAAAACTGTTTTTT
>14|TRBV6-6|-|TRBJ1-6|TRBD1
CASSLGQDNSPLHF
TGTGCCAGCAGTTTGGGACAGGATAATTCACCCCTCCACTTT
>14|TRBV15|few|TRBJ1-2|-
CASEKDGQGYGYTF
TGTGCCTCCGAAAAGGATGGGCAGGGGTATGGCTACACCTTC
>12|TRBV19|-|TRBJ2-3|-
CASSIVRDTQYF
TGTGCCAGTAGTATCGTCCGGGATACGCAGTATTTT
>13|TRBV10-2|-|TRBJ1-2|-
CASSELGLYGYTF
TGCGCCAGCAGTGAGTTGGGCCTCTATGGCTACACCTTC
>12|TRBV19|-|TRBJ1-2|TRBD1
CAIPDRREGYTF
TGTGCCATCCCGGACAGGCGGGAAGGCTACACCTTC
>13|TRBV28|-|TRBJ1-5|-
CASSTGISQPQHF
TGTGCCAGCAGTACAGGGATTAGTCAGCCCCAGCATTTT
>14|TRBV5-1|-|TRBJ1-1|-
CASTTAPGGTEAFF
TGCGCCAGCACCACGGCCCCGGGGGGCACTGAAGCTTTCTTT
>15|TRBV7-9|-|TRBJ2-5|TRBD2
CASSLSSGYQETQYF
TGTGCCAGCAGCTTGTCTAGCGGCTACCAAGAGACCCAGTACTTC
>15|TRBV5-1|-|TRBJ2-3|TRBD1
CASSLRDRLTDTQYF
TGCGCCAGCAGCCTAAGGGACAGACTCACAGATACGCAGTATTTT
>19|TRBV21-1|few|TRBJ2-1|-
CASSKEGVALAGSNYEQFF
TGTGCCAGCAGCAAAGAAGGGGTCGCACTAGCGGGAAGTAACTATGAGCAGTTCTTC
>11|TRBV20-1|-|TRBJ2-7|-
CSASRVTEQYF
TGCAGTGCTAGCAGGGTTACCGAGCAGTACTTC
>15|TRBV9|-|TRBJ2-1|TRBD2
CASSVATSGYNEQFF
TGTGCCAGCAGCGTAGCTACTAGCGGGTACAATGAGCAGTTCTTC
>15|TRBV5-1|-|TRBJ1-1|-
CASSLNGERVAEAFF
TGCGCCAGCAGCTTGAACGGGGAAAGAGTCGCTGAAGCTTTCTTT
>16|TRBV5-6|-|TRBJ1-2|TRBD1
CASSSGTGGQFYGYTF
TGTGCCAGCAGCTCGGGGACAGGGGGGCAGTTCTATGGCTACACCTTC
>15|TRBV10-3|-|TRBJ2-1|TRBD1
CAISEEGQAYIGQFF
TGTGCCATCAGTGAAGAGGGACAGGCTTACATCGGGCAGTTCTTC
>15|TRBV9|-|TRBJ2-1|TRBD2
CASGSGFSSYNEQFF
TGTGCCAGCGGTAGCGGGTTTAGCTCCTACAATGAGCAGTTCTTC
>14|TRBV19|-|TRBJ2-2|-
CASSMNTGTGELFF
TGTGCCAGTAGTATGAATACAGGGACCGGGGAGCTGTTTTTT
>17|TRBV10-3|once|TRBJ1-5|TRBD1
CATRGRNGTGRNQPQHF
TGTGCCACCCGCGGCCGCAATGGGACAGGGAGGAATCAGCCCCAGCATTTT
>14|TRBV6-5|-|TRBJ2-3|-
CASSSDGWADTQYF
TGTGCCAGCAGTTCAGACGGGTGGGCAGATACGCAGTATTTT
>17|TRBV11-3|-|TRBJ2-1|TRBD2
CASSQGLAGGLGNEQFF
TGTGCCAGCAGCCAAGGACTAGCGGGGGGGCTTGGCAATGAGCAGTTCTTC
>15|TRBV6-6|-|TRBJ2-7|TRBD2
CASSYATGGPYEQYF
TGTGCCAGCAGTTACGCGACGGGGGGACCCTACGAGCAGTACTTC
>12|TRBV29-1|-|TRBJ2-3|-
CSAGGPTDTQYF
TGCAGCGCTGGGGGCCCCACAGATACGCAGTATTTT
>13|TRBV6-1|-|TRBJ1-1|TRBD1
CASSEAGQTEAFF
TGTGCCAGCAGTGAAGCGGGACAGACTGAAGCTTTCTTT
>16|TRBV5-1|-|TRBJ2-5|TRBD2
CASSLVLAGVQETQYF
TGCGCCAGCAGCTTGGTACTAGCGGGGGTCCAAGAGACCCAGTACTTC
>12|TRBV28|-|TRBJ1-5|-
CASSLQGQPQHF
TGTGCCAGCAGTTTACAGGGACAGCCCCAGCATTTT
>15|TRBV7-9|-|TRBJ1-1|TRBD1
CASSLVSGGGTEAFF
TGTGCCAGCAGCTTAGTTTCAGGGGGCGGCACTGAAGCTTTCTTT
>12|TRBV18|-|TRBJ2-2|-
CASSRVTGELFF
TGTGCCAGCTCGCGAGTCACCGGGGAGCTGTTTTTT
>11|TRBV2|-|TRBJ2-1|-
CASCFDNEQFF
TGTGCCAGCTGTTTCGACAATGAGCAGTTCTTC
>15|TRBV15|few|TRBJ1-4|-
CATSRESREGEKLFF
TGTGCCACCAGCAGAGAAAGCAGGGAAGGTGAAAAACTGTTTTTT
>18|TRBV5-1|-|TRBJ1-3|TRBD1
CASRPGQAGPFSGNTIYF
TGCGCCAGCAGACCGGGACAGGCAGGCCCATTCTCTGGAAACACCATATATTTT
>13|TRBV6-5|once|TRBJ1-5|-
CASSPHRNQPQHF
TGTGCCAGCAGTCCTCACAGAAATCAGCCCCAGCATTTT
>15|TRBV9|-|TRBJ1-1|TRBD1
CASSPLQGTFTEAFF
TGTGCCAGCAGCCCGTTACAGGGGACTTTCACTGAAGCTTTCTTT
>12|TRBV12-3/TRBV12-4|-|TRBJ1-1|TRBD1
CASIQGVTEAFF
TGTGCCAGCATACAGGGGGTAACTGAAGCTTTCTTT
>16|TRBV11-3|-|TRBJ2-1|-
CASSLRRGSSYNEQFF
TGTGCCAGCAGCTTAAGGCGGGGAAGCTCCTACAATGAGCAGTTCTTC
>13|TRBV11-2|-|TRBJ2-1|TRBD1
CASSFAGTGGTFF
TGTGCCAGCAGCTTCGCGGGGACAGGGGGGACGTTCTTC
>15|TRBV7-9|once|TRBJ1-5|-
CASSISGRGNQPQHF
TGTGCCAGCAGCATCTCGGGCAGGGGCAATCAGCCCCAGCATTTT
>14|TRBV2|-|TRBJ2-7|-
CAGKQAGHTYEQYF
TGTGCCGGTAAACAGGCGGGGCATACCTACGAGCAGTACTTC
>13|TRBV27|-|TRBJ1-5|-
CASSIRRNQPQHF
TGTGCCAGCAGTATCAGGAGGAATCAGCCCCAGCATTTT
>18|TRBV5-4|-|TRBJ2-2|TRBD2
CASSLGAGGMWNTGELFF
TGTGCCAGCAGCTTAGGAGCGGGGGGGATGTGGAACACCGGGGAGCTGTTTTTT